The 15 T cell receptor beta chains below all came from one sample that was sequenced in a study of cytomegalovirus exposure and HLA in healthy donors (TCRdb year 2017). Libraries were constructed by the immunoSEQ multiplex PCR assay. For the multiplex PCR, a mixture combining 60 forward primers for TCR Vbeta segments and 13 reverse primers for TCR Jbeta segments was used. TCRdb retrieved this table from immuneACCESS and kept in-frame rearrangements only. Not all clones are present; in checked studies, unresolved V genes account for under half, and no reason is known for the remainder. The sample yields 150,000 to 200,000 clones; 77% were counted once. Of the sample, 1.5% to 2% is held by the ten largest clones. The specimen sequenced was PBMCs. Every receptor here comes from a woman in her 30s in good health and CMV-seronegative.

The chain recombines TRBV5-1 with TRBJ1-4, with D unclear. Germline CDR1 reads SGHRS; CDR2 reads YFSETQ. The CDR3 contains 14 residues. V lost 5 bases, J lost 3 bases, and 11 bases lay in between. The DNA for the CDR3 is TGCGCCAGCAGTCTCGACGGGTCTAATGAAAAACTGTTTTTT. It specifies CASSLDGSNEKLFF.

V and J are TRBV5-1 and TRBJ1-1; D is perhaps TRBD1 (6 bases). This CDR3 is built from 14 residues. Germline V gives CDR1 SGHRS, CDR2 YFSETQ. V was clipped by 0 bases and J by 4 bases, with 10 bases between them. The CDR3 DNA reads TGCGCCAGCAGCTTGGAGGGGGGGGTCACTGAAGCTTTCTTT. This sequence encodes CASSLEGGVTEAFF.

The chain recombines TRBV20-1 with TRBJ1-1; 7 bases map to TRBD1. The germline V gene has CDR1 DFQATT and CDR2 SNEGSKA (reference sequence). This CDR3 comprises 11 residues. CDR3 nucleotides: TGCGGGGGGACAGCGAACACTGAAGCTTTCTTT. The encoded protein is CGGTANTEAFF.

V gene TRBV18 combines with J gene TRBJ2-5, with TRBD2 matching 9 bases. V shed 5 bases and J 4 bases; nucleotides not matched to a gene: 5. Germline V gene sequence: CDR1 KGHSH, CDR2 LQKENI. The CDR3 runs to 14 residues. CDR3 nucleotides: TGTGCCAGCTCAAGGGGACTAGCTTCAGAGACCCAGTACTTC. This encodes CASSRGLASETQYF.

The chain recombines TRBV7-8 with TRBJ2-5; D may be TRBD2 (7 bases). The germline V gene has CDR1 SGHVS and CDR2 FQNEAQ. This CDR3 spans 16 amino acids. V was pared by 3 bases and J by 4 bases, with 18 bases between. CDR3 bases: TGTGCCAGCAGCTTCTTTGGGGGCTCGGGGGGAGAGACCCAGTACTTC. Protein: CASSFFGGSGGETQYF.

The V gene is TRBV5-1, the J gene TRBJ2-1; no clear D. Germline loops: CDR1 SGHRS, CDR2 YFSETQ. The CDR3 totals 15 residues. V lost 7 bases to trimming and J lost 0 bases, with 14 bases between them. This CDR3 reads CASSFYWSSYNEQFF. CDR3 nucleotide sequence: TGCGCCAGCTCATTCTATTGGAGCTCCTACAATGAGCAGTTCTTC.

The chain is built from TRBV7-3 and TRBJ1-1; possible D gene TRBD1, 5 bases. The CDR3 spans 11 residues. V lost 7 bases to trimming and J lost 7 bases, with 10 bases between them. The germline V gene encodes CDR1 SGHTA and CDR2 FQGTGA. The CDR3, as DNA: TGTGCCAGCACCGGGGGGGGTGAAGCTTTCTTT. It translates to CASTGGGEAFF.

CDR3 sequence: CSVESDRGPGEQFF. Written as DNA, the CDR3 is TGCAGCGTTGAATCCGACAGGGGGCCAGGTGAGCAGTTCTTC. This rearrangement joins TRBV29-1 to TRBJ2-1, with TRBD1 matching 10 bases. The junction had 7 bases not matched to a gene; V was cut back by 2 bases and J by 9 bases. This CDR3 spans 14 amino acids. The germline V gene encodes CDR1 SQVTM and CDR2 ANQGSEA.

The chain combines TRBV25-1 with TRBJ2-3, with D possibly matching TRBD1 (5 bases). The CDR3 length is 18 residues. Trimming took 0 bases from V and 2 from J, leaving 18 bases between them. CDR1 MGHDK and CDR2 SYGVNS come from the germline V gene. CDR3 in amino acids: CASSEYQGRSGATDTQYF. Written as DNA, the CDR3 is TGTGCCAGCAGTGAATATCAGGGAAGGTCGGGCGCCACAGATACGCAGTATTTT.

For this clone: The same CDR3 is also encoded by other DNA sequences in this sample. CDR3 bases: TGCGCCAGCAGTTACAGGGAGACTAATGAAAAACTGTTTTTT. This sequence encodes CASSYRETNEKLFF. The rearrangement uses TRBV5-1 and TRBJ1-4; D is possibly TRBD1 (6 bases). The CDR3 totals 14 residues. V was trimmed by 5 bases and J by 2 bases, leaving 10 bases between them. CDR1 and CDR2 (germline): SGHRS, YFSETQ.

V gene TRBV7-6 combines with J gene TRBJ2-7, with TRBD2 matching 14 bases. The trim removed 4 bases at V and 4 bases at J, leaving 3 bases unmatched. This CDR3 region has 15 residues. Germline values: CDR1 SGHVS, CDR2 FNYEAQ. CDR3 nucleotide sequence: TGTGCCAGCAGCTACCGACTAGCGGGAGGGTACGAGCAGTACTTC. Protein product: CASSYRLAGGYEQYF.

This rearrangement joins TRBV7-3 to TRBJ2-7; 12 bases fit TRBD1. J gave up 6 bases and V 5 bases, and 5 bases lay outside the gene matches. This CDR3 is 14 amino acids long. Per germline, CDR1 SGHTA and CDR2 FQGTGA. The CDR3 nucleotides read TGTGCCAGCAGCACGGGACAGGGGGCGGGCGAGCAGTACTTC. This codes for CASSTGQGAGEQYF.

V and J are TRBV7-2 and TRBJ2-7; 10 bases are a match to TRBD1. The length of the CDR3 is 15 residues. Losses at the gene ends were 5 bases for V and 4 bases for J; bases not matched to a gene: 8. The V gene's germline CDR1 is SGHTA and CDR2 FQGNSA. CDR3 DNA: TGTGCCAGCAGCCAAGGGACAGGGGTACAGTACGAGCAGTACTTC. Translating gives CASSQGTGVQYEQYF.

The chain recombines TRBV9 with TRBJ2-1, with 7 positions matching TRBD2. Germline CDR1 SGDLS, CDR2 YYNGEE. V dropped 0 bases and J dropped 2; count of bases not matched to a gene: 17. The CDR3 consists of 20 residues. DNA of the CDR3: TGTGCCAGCAGCGTAGGGCCGGGGGAGGGCCGAGGTTTCGCCTACAATGAGCAGTTCTTC. Translated: CASSVGPGEGRGFAYNEQFF.

This chain links TRBV7-3 with TRBJ2-7, with 14 bases matching TRBD2. Germline V gene lookup returns CDR1 SGHTA and CDR2 FQGTGA. The CDR3 has 15 residues. Trimming removed 4 bases from V and 5 bases from J; junction bases left unmatched: 4. DNA of the CDR3: TGTGCCAGCAGCTCGACTAGCGGGGGGGAGCACGAGCAGTACTTC. Translated, it gives CASSSTSGGEHEQYF.